The 16 T cell receptor beta chains below all came from one sample that was sequenced in a study of OX40 agonist ivuxolimab in advanced cancers. Assay: immunoSEQ multiplex PCR; the TCRdb copy retains only in-frame clones and omits some. The top ten clones hold roughly 8% of a sample with about 66,000 clones, roughly 89% of them seen once. The starting material was CD4+ or CD8+ T cells sorted from blood, obtained in a trial of the OX40 agonist ivuxolimab. These TCRs come from an adult with an advanced solid tumor such as melanoma, head and neck, liver or kidney cancer.

The chain recombines TRBV5-5 with TRBJ1-2; 7 bases are shared with TRBD1. Germline V gene sequence: CDR1 SGHKS, CDR2 YYEKEE (reference sequence). V shed 2 bases and J 0 bases; nucleotides not matched to a gene: 4. The CDR3 spans 15 residues. Written as DNA, the CDR3 is TGTGCCAGCAGCTTCACAGGGGAAGCTAACTATGGCTACACCTTC. It specifies CASSFTGEANYGYTF.

This rearrangement joins TRBV6-6 to TRBJ1-2; D is possibly TRBD1 (5 bases). The CDR3 sequence is 13 residues long. Germline values: CDR1 MNHNY, CDR2 SVGAGI (reference sequence). Between the trimmed V and J ends, which lost 8 bases and 5 bases, there was a span of 15 bases. The CDR3 DNA follows: TGTGCCAGCGCCGAGACAGTATTTTATGGCTACACCTTC. Amino acids: CASAETVFYGYTF.

The CDR3 nucleotides are TGTGCCAGCAGCGTAGATGGCAGCGGCGAGCAGTACTTC. It specifies CASSVDGSGEQYF. V usage is TRBV9 and J usage is TRBJ2-7; D might be TRBD2 (5 bases). The CDR3 has 13 amino acids. V lost 0 bases, J lost 6 bases, and 10 bases lay in between. Germline CDR1 SGDLS, CDR2 YYNGEE.

This clone was seen a single time. The rearrangement links TRBV9 to TRBJ1-6; 10 nucleotides agree with TRBD1. Trimming at V came to 2 bases and at J to 9 bases, leaving 2 bases not matched to a gene. Per germline, CDR1 SGDLS and CDR2 YYNGEE. CDR3 length equals 14 residues. The CDR3 DNA reads as TGTGCCAGCAGCGTGGGACAGGGGATTTCACCCCTCCACTTT. This codes for CASSVGQGISPLHF.

This clone was seen only a few times. V is TRBV7-8 and J is TRBJ1-5, with a tentative D call TRBD1 (5 bases). Per the germline V gene, CDR1 is SGHVS and CDR2 is FQNEAQ. The CDR3 is 13 amino acids. Trimming stripped 5 bases from V and 8 bases from J, with 13 bases between. CDR3: CASSSRVVEPQHF. The CDR3, as DNA: TGTGCCAGCAGCAGCAGGGTCGTGGAGCCCCAGCATTTT. The full variable domain, completed using reference TRBV7-8 and TRBJ1-5, is GAGVSQSPRYKVAKRGQDVALRCDPISGHVSLFWYQQALGQGPEFLTYFQNEAQLDKSGLPSDRFFAERPEGSVSTLKIQRTQQEDSAVYLCASSSRVVEPQHFGDGTRLSIL.

The CDR3 DNA follows: TGTGCCAGCAGCTACCGACAGGACGGGGAGCTGTTTTTT. It codes for CASSYRQDGELFF. The V gene is TRBV7-2, the J gene TRBJ2-2; possible D gene TRBD1, 6 bases. This CDR3 is 13 amino acids long. V was cut by 4 bases and J by 7 bases, with 10 bases left in between. Germline-derived CDR1 and CDR2 are SGHTA and FQGNSA.

This chain connects TRBV11-2 to TRBJ2-7; 9 positions agree with TRBD1. The CDR3 runs 16 residues. Germline CDR1 reads SGHAT; CDR2 reads FQNNGV. Unmatched junction bases numbered 14, after V lost 0 bases and J lost 11 bases. This chain's CDR3 is CASSLDRGQGRPKKYF. The CDR3 DNA is TGTGCCAGCAGCTTAGATCGGGGACAGGGTCGCCCGAAAAAGTACTTC. The entire variable domain, with the rest obtained from reference TRBV11-2 and TRBJ2-7, is as follows: EAGVAQSPRYKIIEKRQSVAFWCNPISGHATLYWYQQILGQGPKLLIQFQNNGVVDDSQLPKDRFSAERLKGVDSTLKIQPAKLEDSAVYLCASSLDRGQGRPKKYFGPGTRLTVT.

This clone was found once. The chain employs TRBV6-5 and TRBJ2-3; the D gene could be TRBD1 or TRBD2 (5 bases each). The germline CDR1 and CDR2 sequences are MNHEY and SVGAGI. The CDR3 is 14 amino acids. The V end was cut by 5 bases, the J end by 2 bases, with 11 bases between. This chain's CDR3 is CASSRSGTTDTQYF. CDR3 DNA sequence: TGTGCCAGCAGTCGCTCCGGGACCACAGATACGCAGTATTTT.

The V and J genes are TRBV6-6 and TRBJ2-5; 12 positions match TRBD2. Trimming removed 0 bases from V and 5 bases from J; junction bases left unmatched: 1. Germline CDR1 is MNHNY and CDR2 is SVGAGI (reference sequence). The CDR3 has 15 amino acids. The CDR3 DNA reads TGTGCCAGCAGTTACTCCACTAGCGGGGGGGAGACCCAGTACTTC. Amino acid sequence: CASSYSTSGGETQYF.

This chain links TRBV10-3 with TRBJ1-2; D gene unclear. There are 14 residues in the CDR3. The V end was cut by 6 bases, the J end by 4 bases, with 15 bases between. The germline V gene encodes CDR1 ENHRY and CDR2 SYGVKD. CDR3 sequence reads: CAIREGMGTYGYTF. CDR3 sequence (DNA): TGTGCCATCAGGGAGGGAATGGGCACCTATGGCTACACCTTC.

The chain employs TRBV4-1 and TRBJ1-1; TRBD1 might be the D (5 bases). Trimming removed 2 bases from V and 1 base from J, with 11 bases in between. This CDR3 comprises 15 residues. Germline loops: CDR1 MGHRA, CDR2 YSYEKL. The CDR3 reads CASSQRREGNTEAFF. The DNA for the CDR3 is TGCGCCAGCAGCCAACGCAGGGAGGGGAACACTGAAGCTTTCTTT.

This sequence joins TRBV11-3 and TRBJ1-3; a possible D gene is TRBD1 (6 bases). Germline lookup yields CDR1 SGHNT and CDR2 YENEEA. V shed 3 bases and J shed 4 bases, with 10 bases lying between them. The length of the CDR3 is 14 residues. This chain's CDR3 is CASSFGGQGNTIYF. CDR3 nucleotide sequence: TGTGCCAGCAGCTTCGGGGGGCAAGGAAACACCATATATTTT. The full variable domain, completed using reference TRBV11-3 and TRBJ1-3, is EAGVVQSPRYKIIEKKQPVAFWCNPISGHNTLYWYLQNLGQGPELLIRYENEEAVDDSQLPKDRFSAERLKGVDSTLKIQPAELGDSAVYLCASSFGGQGNTIYFGEGSWLTVV.

The chain couples TRBV7-8 to TRBJ1-3, with D unresolved. V was cut by 5 bases and J by 0 bases, with 5 bases left in between. CDR1 SGHVS and CDR2 FQNEAQ come from the germline V gene. The CDR3 loop spans 13 amino acids. CDR3 DNA sequence: TGTGCCAGCAGCCGACCCTCTGGAAACACCATATATTTT. Residues: CASSRPSGNTIYF. Full variable domain (outside the CDR3, taken from reference TRBV7-8 and TRBJ1-3): GAGVSQSPRYKVAKRGQDVALRCDPISGHVSLFWYQQALGQGPEFLTYFQNEAQLDKSGLPSDRFFAERPEGSVSTLKIQRTQQEDSAVYLCASSRPSGNTIYFGEGSWLTVV.

This clone was observed once. The genes are TRBV4-2 and TRBJ2-2; 7 nucleotides line up with TRBD2. Trimming at V came to 0 bases and at J to 8 bases, leaving 0 bases not matched to a gene. Germline CDR1 reads LGHNA; CDR2 reads YNFKEQ. This CDR3 spans 13 amino acids. The CDR3 is CASSQELAGELFF. The DNA for the CDR3 is TGTGCCAGCAGCCAAGAACTAGCGGGGGAGCTGTTTTTT.

In nucleotides, the CDR3 is TGTGCCAGCAGTCGGGGCAATGAGCAGTTCTTC. Encoded protein: CASSRGNEQFF. The chain has TRBV6-1 and TRBJ2-1, with D perhaps TRBD2 (5 bases). Germline V lookup: CDR1 MNHNS, CDR2 SASEGT. The CDR3 is 11 residues long. Deletions cut 5 bases from V and 6 bases from J, with 5 bases between.

J is TRBJ2-7 and V is TRBV5-1, with TRBD2 matching 11 bases. Per germline, CDR1 SGHRS and CDR2 YFSETQ. The CDR3 loop spans 14 amino acids. V dropped 4 bases and J dropped 1; count of bases not matched to a gene: 1. CDR3 in amino acids: CASSPSGGSYEQYF. CDR3 bases: TGCGCCAGCAGCCCTAGCGGGGGGTCCTACGAGCAGTACTTC.